Listed below are T cell receptor beta chains from one sample, sequenced in a study of radiotherapy plus CTLA-4 blockade in lung cancer. Produced via immunoSEQ multiplex PCR; TCRdb's table is partial and in-frame only. The sample records about 59,000 clones, 70% to 80% being singletons. The sample consisted of peripheral blood, taken from a patient treated with radiotherapy plus ipilimumab. Receptors originate from a human donor with non-small cell lung cancer whose response to radiotherapy plus ipilimumab could not be evaluated. Both conserved end residues are part of each CDR3. A D gene is named only where the DNA matches it firmly. Clone size is not always given. Where it is, it says once, few, many or a class for expanded clones.

v_call: TRBV6-5
clone_size: once
cdr3_length: 15
j_call: TRBJ1-5
d_call: .
cdr3_aa: CASSLLGGSNQPQHF
cdr3_nt: TGTGCCAGCAGTCTCCTGGGGGGAAGCAATCAGCCCCAGCATTTT

v_call: TRBV10-3
clone_size: .
cdr3_length: 14
j_call: TRBJ2-3
d_call: TRBD1
cdr3_aa: CAISGDRMTDTQYF
cdr3_nt: TGTGCCATCAGTGGGGACAGGATGACAGATACGCAGTATTTT

v_call: TRBV5-5
clone_size: .
cdr3_length: 15
j_call: TRBJ1-1
d_call: TRBD1
cdr3_aa: CASSPRTGTITEAFF
cdr3_nt: TGTGCCAGCAGCCCACGGACAGGAACTATCACTGAAGCTTTCTTT

v_call: TRBV21-1
clone_size: many
cdr3_length: 14
j_call: TRBJ1-1
d_call: .
cdr3_aa: CASSKGGGSAEAFF
cdr3_nt: TGTGCCAGCAGCAAAGGAGGGGGCAGCGCTGAAGCTTTCTTT

v_call: TRBV5-4
clone_size: .
cdr3_length: 14
j_call: TRBJ2-5
d_call: .
cdr3_aa: CASSLASGDETQYF
cdr3_nt: TGTGCCAGCAGCTTGGCCTCGGGAGACGAGACCCAGTACTTC

v_call: TRBV5-1
clone_size: .
cdr3_length: 17
j_call: TRBJ2-7
d_call: .
cdr3_aa: CASSLDGAAVGFGEQYF
cdr3_nt: TGCGCCAGCAGCTTGGATGGAGCGGCGGTCGGGTTTGGGGAGCAGTACTTC

v_call: TRBV2
clone_size: .
cdr3_length: 16
j_call: TRBJ2-1
d_call: TRBD1
cdr3_aa: CASSGKNRGSYNEQFF
cdr3_nt: TGTGCCAGCAGTGGAAAGAACAGGGGATCTTACAATGAGCAGTTCTTC

v_call: TRBV11-2
clone_size: .
cdr3_length: 15
j_call: TRBJ2-5
d_call: .
cdr3_aa: CASSLVRGSQETQYF
cdr3_nt: TGTGCCAGCAGCTTAGTGAGAGGGAGCCAAGAGACCCAGTACTTC

v_call: TRBV18
clone_size: .
cdr3_length: 15
j_call: TRBJ2-3
d_call: TRBD2
cdr3_aa: CASSPASGSRDTQYF
cdr3_nt: TGTGCCAGCTCACCCGCTAGCGGGAGCCGAGATACGCAGTATTTT

v_call: TRBV11-2
clone_size: .
cdr3_length: 14
j_call: TRBJ2-1
d_call: TRBD2
cdr3_aa: CASSFSRTSGNQFF
cdr3_nt: TGTGCCAGCAGCTTTAGTCGGACTAGCGGGAACCAGTTCTTC

v_call: TRBV7-9
clone_size: .
cdr3_length: 16
j_call: TRBJ1-1
d_call: TRBD1
cdr3_aa: CASIQWEGGVRTEAFF
cdr3_nt: TGTGCCAGCATCCAGTGGGAAGGGGGCGTCAGGACTGAAGCTTTCTTT

v_call: TRBV28
clone_size: .
cdr3_length: 13
j_call: TRBJ1-2
d_call: .
cdr3_aa: CASSPRTISGYTF
cdr3_nt: TGTGCCAGCAGTCCCAGGACAATCTCCGGCTACACCTTC

v_call: TRBV7-9
clone_size: .
cdr3_length: 15
j_call: TRBJ2-7
d_call: .
cdr3_aa: CASTPEGQKWYEQYF
cdr3_nt: TGTGCCAGCACCCCGGAGGGCCAGAAGTGGTACGAGCAGTACTTC

v_call: TRBV4-1
clone_size: .
cdr3_length: 14
j_call: TRBJ2-7
d_call: .
cdr3_aa: CASSQGSGGYEQYF
cdr3_nt: TGCGCCAGCAGCCAAGGGAGTGGAGGGTACGAGCAGTACTTC

v_call: TRBV10-3
clone_size: .
cdr3_length: 15
j_call: TRBJ2-7
d_call: .
cdr3_aa: CAISESGSLAYEQYF
cdr3_nt: TGTGCCATCAGTGAGTCGGGCAGCTTAGCCTACGAGCAGTACTTC

v_call: TRBV4-1
clone_size: .
cdr3_length: 15
j_call: TRBJ1-4
d_call: .
cdr3_aa: CASSQSRSTNEKLFF
cdr3_nt: TGCGCCAGCAGCCAATCGAGGTCAACTAATGAAAAACTGTTTTTT

v_call: TRBV5-6
clone_size: .
cdr3_length: 15
j_call: TRBJ2-7
d_call: TRBD1
cdr3_aa: CASSPGTGGGYEQYF
cdr3_nt: TGTGCCAGCAGCCCCGGGACAGGGGGCGGGTACGAGCAGTACTTC

v_call: TRBV25-1
clone_size: .
cdr3_length: 12
j_call: TRBJ1-2
d_call: .
cdr3_aa: CASSDPLTGYTF
cdr3_nt: TGTGCCAGCAGTGACCCCCTGACAGGTTACACCTTC

v_call: TRBV10-1
clone_size: .
cdr3_length: 16
j_call: TRBJ1-1
d_call: .
cdr3_aa: CASSESQGRLSTEAFF
cdr3_nt: TGCGCCAGCAGTGAGTCGCAGGGGCGGTTAAGCACTGAAGCTTTCTTT

v_call: TRBV5-5
clone_size: .
cdr3_length: 17
j_call: TRBJ1-5
d_call: .
cdr3_aa: CASSFDRIVSGDQPQHF
cdr3_nt: TGTGCCAGCAGCTTTGACAGAATCGTGTCAGGAGATCAGCCCCAGCATTTT

v_call: TRBV29-1
clone_size: few
cdr3_length: 10
j_call: TRBJ2-3
d_call: .
cdr3_aa: CSVTGRGRYF
cdr3_nt: TGCAGCGTTACAGGGAGGGGCAGATATTTT

v_call: TRBV18
clone_size: .
cdr3_length: 14
j_call: TRBJ1-5
d_call: .
cdr3_aa: CASSPTGDNQPQHF
cdr3_nt: TGTGCCAGCTCACCGACAGGAGACAATCAGCCCCAGCATTTT

v_call: TRBV5-1
clone_size: .
cdr3_length: 15
j_call: TRBJ2-5
d_call: .
cdr3_aa: CASSLVSVAQETQYF
cdr3_nt: TGCGCCAGCAGCTTGGTATCGGTAGCCCAAGAGACCCAGTACTTC

v_call: TRBV4-1
clone_size: .
cdr3_length: 14
j_call: TRBJ1-1
d_call: .
cdr3_aa: CASSQLGLNTEAFF
cdr3_nt: TGCGCCAGCAGCCAACTCGGGTTAAACACTGAAGCTTTCTTT

v_call: TRBV11-2
clone_size: once
cdr3_length: 13
j_call: TRBJ2-5
d_call: .
cdr3_aa: CASSLGREETQYF
cdr3_nt: TGTGCCAGCAGCTTAGGCAGGGAAGAGACCCAGTACTTC

v_call: TRBV30
clone_size: .
cdr3_length: 14
j_call: TRBJ1-1
d_call: .
cdr3_aa: CAWSVRGGETEAFF
cdr3_nt: TGTGCCTGGAGTGTACGGGGGGGTGAGACTGAAGCTTTCTTT